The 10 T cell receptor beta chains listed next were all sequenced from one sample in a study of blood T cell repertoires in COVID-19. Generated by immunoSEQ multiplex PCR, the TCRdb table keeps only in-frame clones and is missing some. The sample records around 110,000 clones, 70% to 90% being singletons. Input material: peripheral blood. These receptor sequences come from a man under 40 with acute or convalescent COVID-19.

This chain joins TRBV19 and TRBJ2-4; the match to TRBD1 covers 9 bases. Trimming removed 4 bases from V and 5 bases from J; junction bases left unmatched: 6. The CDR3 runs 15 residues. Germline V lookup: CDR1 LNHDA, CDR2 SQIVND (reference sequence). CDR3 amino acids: CASSTQTGGQNIQYF. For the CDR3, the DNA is TGTGCCAGTAGTACCCAAACAGGGGGCCAAAACATTCAGTACTTC. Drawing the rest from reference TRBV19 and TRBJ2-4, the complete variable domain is DGGITQSPKYLFRKEGQNVTLSCEQNLNHDAMYWYRQDPGQGLRLIYYSQIVNDFQKGDIAEGYSVSREKKESFPLTVTSAQKNPTAFYLCASSTQTGGQNIQYFGAGTRLSVL.

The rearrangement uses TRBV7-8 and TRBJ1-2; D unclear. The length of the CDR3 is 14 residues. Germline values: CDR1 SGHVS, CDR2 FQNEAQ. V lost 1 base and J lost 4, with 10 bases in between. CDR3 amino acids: CASSLDAGSYGYTF. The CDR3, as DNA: TGTGCCAGCAGCTTAGACGCAGGCTCCTATGGCTACACCTTC.

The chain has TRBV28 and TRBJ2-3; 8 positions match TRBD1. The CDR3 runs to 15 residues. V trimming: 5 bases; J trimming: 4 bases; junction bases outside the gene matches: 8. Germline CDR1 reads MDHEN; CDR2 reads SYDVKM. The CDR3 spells CASSPQGVHADTQYF. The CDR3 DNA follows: TGTGCCAGCAGTCCACAGGGGGTTCACGCAGATACGCAGTATTTT.

CDR3 protein: CASSTPGGGETQYF. The CDR3 coding sequence is TGCGCCAGCAGTACTCCGGGTGGGGGGGAGACCCAGTACTTC. The chain carries TRBV5-1 and TRBJ2-5, with D possibly being TRBD2 (6 bases). Looked up from germline, CDR1 is SGHRS and CDR2 is YFSETQ. V was trimmed by 5 bases and J by 5 bases, leaving 16 bases between them. CDR3 length: 14 residues.

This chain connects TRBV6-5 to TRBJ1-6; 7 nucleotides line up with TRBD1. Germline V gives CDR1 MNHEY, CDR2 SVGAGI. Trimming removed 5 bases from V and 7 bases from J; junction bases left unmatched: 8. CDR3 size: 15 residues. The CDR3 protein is CASSLTGDLNSPLHF. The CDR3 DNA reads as TGTGCCAGCAGTCTTACAGGGGACTTAAATTCACCCCTCCACTTT.

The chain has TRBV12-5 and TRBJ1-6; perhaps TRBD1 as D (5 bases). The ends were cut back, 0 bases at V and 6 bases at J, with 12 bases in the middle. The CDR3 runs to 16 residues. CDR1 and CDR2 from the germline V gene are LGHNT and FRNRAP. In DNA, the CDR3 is TGTGCTAGTGGTTTGGTACTTGACAGTCGTAATTCACCCCTCCACTTT. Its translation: CASGLVLDSRNSPLHF.

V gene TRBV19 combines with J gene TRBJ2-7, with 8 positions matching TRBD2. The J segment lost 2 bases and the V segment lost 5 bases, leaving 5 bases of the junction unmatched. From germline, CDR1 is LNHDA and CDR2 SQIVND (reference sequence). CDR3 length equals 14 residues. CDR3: CASSGTGGTYEQYF. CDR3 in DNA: TGTGCCAGTAGTGGGACGGGGGGGACCTACGAGCAGTACTTC.

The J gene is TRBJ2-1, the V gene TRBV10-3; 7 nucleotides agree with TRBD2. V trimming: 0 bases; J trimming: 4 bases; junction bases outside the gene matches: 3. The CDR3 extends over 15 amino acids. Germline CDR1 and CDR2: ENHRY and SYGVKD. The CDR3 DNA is TGTGCCATCAGTGAGTCACAGCGGGATTACAATGAGCAGTTCTTC. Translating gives CAISESQRDYNEQFF.

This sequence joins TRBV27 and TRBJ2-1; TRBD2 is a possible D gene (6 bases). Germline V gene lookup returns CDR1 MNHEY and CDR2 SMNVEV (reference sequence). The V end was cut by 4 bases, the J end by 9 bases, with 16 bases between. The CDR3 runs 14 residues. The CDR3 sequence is CASSWVAVPGEQFF. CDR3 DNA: TGTGCCAGCAGTTGGGTAGCGGTACCGGGTGAGCAGTTCTTC.

As DNA, the CDR3 is TGTGCCAGCAGCTTGGGGCAGGGAACCTATGGCTACACCTTC. Protein: CASSLGQGTYGYTF. The gene calls are TRBV5-4 and TRBJ1-2, with a tentative D call TRBD1 (5 bases). The V end was cut by 0 bases, the J end by 4 bases, with 10 bases between. Germline CDR1 and CDR2: SGHNT and YYREEE (reference sequence). CDR3 length: 14 amino acids.